This T cell receptor beta chain originates from a study of neurological immune-mediated disorders. Study details: Secondary progressive disease was present in 3, and relapsing-remitting disease in 31, of the roughly 35 multiple sclerosis patients.

Synthesis of cDNA was accomplished via 5'RACE employing 10-nucleotide random UMIs. TCRdb passed the 5' RACE reads through MiXCR, listing each CDR3 protein once. The sample lists about 88,000 distinct CDR3 sequences; about 3.8% were seen once. PBMCs stored at -80 C, 2 million in total, were the source of the unsorted libraries. Whole-study results and caveats: HTLV-1-associated myelopathy had the most TCR clonal expansion, and multiple sclerosis had the least, less than healthy controls.

Unmatched junction bases numbered 7, after V lost 4 bases and J lost 6 bases. The CDR3 runs to 15 residues. Germline CDR1 and CDR2: SGHRS and YFSETQ. This clonotype was observed many times. The antigen remains unidentified. The chain employs TRBV5-1 and TRBJ2-1; 10 positions agree with TRBD2. The sequenced sample was PBMCs. The receptor's source is a woman aged 18-30 years with multiple sclerosis. DNA for the CDR3: TGCGCCAGCAGCCGGAGGACTAGCGGCGGCAATGAGCAGTTCTTC. Residues: CASSRRTSGGNEQFF.